This TCR beta chain was captured by sequencing in a study of CD8 T cells in Susac syndrome. The overall study: Patients with Susac syndrome had blood drawn and were at that point therapy-naive, on corticosteroids, or on intravenous immunoglobulin alone.

General study results and limits: Clonal expansion was not observed in the Susac syndrome CD4+ T cell repertoires.

This clonotype was recorded only once. The antigen is undetermined. Diagnostic criteria defined recently for definite or probable disease were met by the Susac syndrome patients. The CD8+ and CD4+ T cells were negatively isolated, with the TEMRA cells enriched by FACS. The CDR3 totals 15 residues. CDR1 and CDR2 (germline): SEHNR, FQNEAQ (reference sequence). V lost 5 bases and J lost 0, with 11 bases in between. An amount of RNA that ranged from roughly 0.45 to 1 ug was reverse transcribed with random hexamers. TCRdb recomputed calls from the immunoSEQ multiplex PCR reads with MiXCR, one row per CDR3 protein. Of tens of thousands of distinct CDR3 sequences in the sample, 85% to 95% were seen once.

This receptor was taken from a human donor with Susac syndrome. The V and J genes are TRBV7-9 and TRBJ2-1; possible D gene TRBD1, 6 bases. Sequencing was done on a sample of CD4+ T cells from PBMCs. The CDR3 coding sequence is TGTGCCAGCAGCCTGGACAGAAACTCCTACAATGAGCAGTTCTTC. It specifies CASSLDRNSYNEQFF.